Each of the 23 T cell receptor beta chains below was sequenced from the same sample in a study of tumor and adjacent non-tumor tissue in lung cancer (dated by TCRdb to about 2018). Library method: multiplex PCR. TCRdb records Illumina HiSeq 2500 as the sequencer. TCRbeta libraries were built by three rounds of nested PCR using primers (Table S4), following protocols modified from ARM-PCR. In-frame beta chains were kept once TCRdb had trimmed the public reads at Q25 with fastp and called clones with MiXCR. Identical CDR3 proteins give one entry, which carries the most common genes and DNA. This sample holds approximately 140,000 distinct CDR3 sequences; around 61% were observed only once. The top ten hold about 20% of the sample. RNA was extracted from bulk unsorted tissue and checked for quality with a NanoDrop ND-1000 and an Agilent 2100. Sequenced input: lung tumor tissue. The receptors here all came from a man in his 60s with small cell lung cancer.

On this clonotype: At one boundary the junction diverges from the germline segment, which might be a read error. This chain links TRBV5-1 with TRBJ2-3; D is uncertain. The CDR3 is 13 residues long. The germline V gene has CDR1 SGHRS and CDR2 YFSETQ. CDR3 nucleotides: TGCGCCAGCAACTTGACCACCACAGATACGCAATATTTT. This translates into CASNLTTTDTQYF.

This clonotype was found a few times. A much larger clone differs by one base, so this may be a read error. This chain links TRBV11-2 with TRBJ2-1, with D tentatively TRBD2 (5 bases). The CDR3 contains 14 residues. Germline CDR1 and CDR2: SGHAT and FQNNGV. DNA for the CDR3: TGTGTCAGCAGCCGTGCTAGCCCCTACAATGAGCAGTTCTTC. Its protein product is CVSSRASPYNEQFF.

V gene TRBV12-3 or TRBV12-4 combines with J gene TRBJ1-4; D ambiguous. This CDR3 spans 16 amino acids. The V gene lost 7 bases and the J gene lost 0 bases, with 15 bases spanning the gap. CDR3 sequence reads: CASTGPLGPTNEKLFF. The CDR3 DNA follows: TGTGCCAGCACCGGACCCCTCGGACCAACTAATGAAAAACTGTTTTTT.

This clonotype has more than one count but fewer than ten. The rearrangement links TRBV5-4 to TRBJ2-4; TRBD1 might be the D (5 bases). The length of the CDR3 is 14 residues. The V gene's germline CDR1 is SGHNT and CDR2 YYREEE (reference sequence). Trimming took off 5 bases at V and 0 bases at J, with 9 bases between the two ends. CDR3 in DNA: TGTGCCAGCAGAAGTGACAGAGCCAAAAACATTCAGTACTTC. Amino acid sequence: CASRSDRAKNIQYF.

Points on this clonotype: A much larger clone differs by one base, so this may be a read error. The chain uses TRBV20-1 and TRBJ2-7; no reliable D call. The CDR3 is 14 amino acids. Germline V gene lookup returns CDR1 DFQATT and CDR2 SNEGSKA (reference sequence). The V gene lost 3 bases and the J gene lost 4 bases, with 16 bases spanning the gap. The CDR3 coding sequence is TGCAGTGCTAGCGTGGGCAGTATCGGTTACGAGCAGTACGTC. Translated, it gives CSASVGSIGYEQYV.

A few counts support this clonotype. This rearrangement joins TRBV20-1 to TRBJ2-3; D is unresolved. Deletions cut 5 bases from V and 2 bases from J, with 11 bases between. The length of the CDR3 is 13 residues. Germline-derived CDR1 and CDR2 are DFQATT and SNEGSKA (reference sequence). DNA of the CDR3: TGCAGTGCTGCAGAGACGATCACAGATACGCAGTATTTT. It is translated as CSAAETITDTQYF.

This chain uses TRBV7-8 with TRBJ2-2; possibly TRBD1 for D (5 bases). Germline V gene data show CDR1 as SGHVS and CDR2 as FQNEAQ. Trimming cost V 1 base and J 5 bases, with 11 bases left between them. This CDR3 is built from 15 residues. CDR3 in amino acids: CASSLDPRGTGELFF. In DNA form, the CDR3 reads TGTGCCAGCAGCTTAGACCCAAGGGGTACCGGGGAGCTGTTTTTT.

This chain uses TRBV11-2 with TRBJ2-7; D is undetermined. The germline V gene has CDR1 SGHAT and CDR2 FQNNGV. CDR3 length: 14 residues. The CDR3 sequence: CASSPVRNSYEQYV. CDR3 DNA: TGTGCCAGCAGCCCCGTACGAAACTCCTACGAGCAGTACGTA.

This clonotype was detected a few times. The V call is TRBV6-2 or TRBV6-3, the J call TRBJ2-1; 12 nucleotides agree with TRBD2. This CDR3 comprises 16 residues. Germline values: CDR1 MNHEY, CDR2 SVGEGT. Trimming took 2 bases from V and 4 from J; bases not matched to a gene: 3. CDR3 sequence (DNA): TGTGCCAGCAGTTACCTTGGGACTAGCGGGTACAATGAGCAGTTCTTC. This translates into CASSYLGTSGYNEQFF.

This clonotype is a singleton in its sample. This chain uses TRBV29-1 with TRBJ2-5, with D possibly being TRBD1 or TRBD2 (5 bases each). The germline gives CDR1 SQVTM, CDR2 ANQGSEA. The V end was cut by 0 bases, the J end by 2 bases, with 10 bases between. The CDR3 loop spans 14 amino acids. The CDR3 protein is CSVEDLEGQETQYF. The CDR3, as DNA: TGCAGCGTTGAAGATCTCGAGGGGCAAGAGACCCAGTACTTC.

The gene calls are TRBV15 and TRBJ2-1; a possible D gene is TRBD2 (7 bases). Trimming pared 0 bases from V and 12 bases from J, leaving 21 bases between. Germline CDR1 LNHNV, CDR2 YYDKDF (reference sequence). The CDR3 is 16 residues long. The CDR3 spells CATSREGGTNLRAQFF. The CDR3 DNA reads as TGTGCCACCAGCAGAGAAGGGGGGACTAATCTCAGAGCGCAGTTCTTC.

A note on this clonotype: A much more abundant neighbour one base away suggests this may be a read error. The chain recombines TRBV20-1 with TRBJ2-3; unclear D gene. Germline V gene sequence: CDR1 DFQATT, CDR2 SNEGSKA (reference sequence). The CDR3 extends over 12 amino acids. The CDR3 sequence is CSATTSTYTQYF. CDR3 nucleotides: TGCAGTGCTACAACATCCACATATACGCAGTATTTT.

In regard to this clonotype: A much larger clonotype is one base distant, so this may be a read error. This chain uses TRBV5-1 with TRBJ1-2; no definite D call. The germline V gene encodes CDR1 SGHRS and CDR2 YFSETQ. The CDR3 is 12 residues long. CDR3 amino acids: CPSSIGPFGYTF. CDR3 DNA sequence: TGCCCCAGCAGCATTGGGCCCTTTGGCTACACCTTC.

Of note for this clonotype: Being one base from a much bigger clone, this may be a read error. This rearrangement joins TRBV4-2 to TRBJ2-3; 8 bases agree with TRBD1. This CDR3 region has 14 residues. CDR1 and CDR2 (germline): LGHNA, YNFKEQ. J lost 5 bases, V lost 3 bases, and 4 bases had no gene match. As DNA, the CDR3 is TGTGCCAGCAGCCAGGACAGGGCTGGAGATACGCAGTATTTT. Its translation is CASSQDRAGDTQYF.

CDR3 sequence: CSASSRGSGNTIYF. For the CDR3, the DNA is TGCAGCGCTTCCTCAAGGGGCTCTGGAAACACCATATATTTT. This chain uses TRBV29-1 with TRBJ1-3, with a weak D call TRBD1 (5 bases). V shed 7 bases and J shed 0 bases, with 13 bases lying between them. The CDR3 sequence is 14 residues long. CDR1 SQVTM and CDR2 ANQGSEA come from the germline V gene.

Turning to this clonotype: An end of the junction does not agree with germline; a read error may underlie this. The rearrangement links TRBV20-1 to TRBJ1-2; 7 nucleotides line up with TRBD1. The length of the CDR3 is 14 residues. CDR1 and CDR2 from the germline V gene are DFQATT and SNEGSKA (reference sequence). The CDR3 DNA reads as TGCGGTGCACCAAGGAGGGACAGAGGGTATGGTTACACCTTC. Its translation is CGAPRRDRGYGYTF.

As to this clonotype: Likely a read error: the CDR3 ends without its conserved phenylalanine or tryptophan. The chain employs TRBV11-2 and TRBJ1-6; D perhaps matches TRBD1 (5 bases). Germline V CDR1 and CDR2: SGHAT, FQNNGV. V dropped 2 bases and J dropped 9 bases, with 14 bases sitting between them. There are 15 residues in the CDR3. The CDR3 loop is CASSLIRGGGSPLHI. The CDR3 coding sequence is TGTGCCAGCAGCTTAATACGGGGTGGGGGTTCACCCCTCCACATT.

By frequency in the sample, this clonotype is medium-sized. The rearrangement joins TRBV11-3 to TRBJ2-3; D gene unclear. V was trimmed by 5 bases and J by 3 bases, leaving 6 bases between them. The CDR3 spans 12 residues. Germline CDR1 reads SGHNT; CDR2 reads YENEEA. For the CDR3, the DNA is TGTGCCAGCAGCCTGGAGACAGATACGCAGTATTTT. Amino acid sequence: CASSLETDTQYF.

This chain joins TRBV20-1 and TRBJ2-1; 10 bases are a match to TRBD2. Germline loops: CDR1 DFQATT, CDR2 SNEGSKA (reference sequence). The V segment lost 8 bases and the J segment 7 bases; nucleotides outside the gene matches: 8. The CDR3 length is 13 residues. CDR3 sequence: CSQSGRAGNEQFF. For the CDR3, the DNA is TGCAGTCAAAGCGGGAGGGCGGGGAATGAGCAGTTCTTC.

The rearrangement joins TRBV6-1 to TRBJ2-1; D possibly corresponds to TRBD1 (6 bases). This CDR3 is 13 amino acids long. Trimming removed 4 bases at V and 11 bases at J, with 15 bases between. Germline assignment: CDR1 MNHNS and CDR2 SASEGT. Here the CDR3 reads CASSGTEYNKQFF. In nucleotides, the CDR3 is TGTGCCAGCAGTGGGACAGAATATAATAAGCAGTTCTTC.

The CDR3 here is CASSYRTSGAYTQYF. CDR3 nucleotides: TGTGCCAGCAGTTACCGGACTAGCGGGGCATATACGCAGTATTTT. V gene TRBV6-5 combines with J gene TRBJ2-3; TRBD2 matches at 12 bases. Germline lookup yields CDR1 MNHEY and CDR2 SVGAGI. V shed 2 bases, J shed 7 bases, and the junction held 4 bases outside the gene matches. The CDR3 runs 15 residues.

About this clonotype itself: Given a much more abundant clone one base away, this may be a read error. This chain connects TRBV10-2 to TRBJ2-1, with D hard to call. This CDR3 has 12 amino acids. The germline V gene encodes CDR1 WSHSY and CDR2 SAAADI. V was trimmed by 7 bases and J by 10 bases, leaving 14 bases between them. The CDR3 nucleotides read TGCGCCAGCACCCATAGCTCACGCGAGCAGTTCTTC. The encoded protein is CASTHSSREQFF.

This clonotype rates as medium-sized. The chain links TRBV11-3 to TRBJ2-4; D is unclear. CDR3 length: 15 residues. V lost 5 bases to trimming and J lost 5 bases, with 16 bases between them. Germline V gene data show CDR1 as SGHNT and CDR2 as YENEEA. Written as DNA, the CDR3 is TGTGCCAGCAGCCCCGGTCCTCGGACGGAAAACATTCAGTACTTC. Amino acid sequence: CASSPGPRTENIQYF.